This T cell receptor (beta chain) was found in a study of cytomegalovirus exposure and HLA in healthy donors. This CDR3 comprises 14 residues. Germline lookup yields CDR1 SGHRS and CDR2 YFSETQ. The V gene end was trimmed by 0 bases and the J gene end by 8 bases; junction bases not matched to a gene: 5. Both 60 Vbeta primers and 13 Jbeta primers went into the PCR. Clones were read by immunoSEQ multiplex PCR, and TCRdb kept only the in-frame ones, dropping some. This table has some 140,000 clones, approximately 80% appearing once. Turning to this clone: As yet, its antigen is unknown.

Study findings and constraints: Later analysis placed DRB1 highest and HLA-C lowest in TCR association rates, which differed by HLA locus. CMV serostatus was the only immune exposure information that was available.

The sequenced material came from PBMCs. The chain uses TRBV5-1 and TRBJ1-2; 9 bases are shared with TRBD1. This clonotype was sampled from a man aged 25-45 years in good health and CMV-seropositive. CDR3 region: CASSLEGQGGGYTF. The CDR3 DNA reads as TGCGCCAGCAGCTTGGAGGGACAGGGAGGAGGCTACACCTTC.